The 19 T cell receptor beta chains below come from one sample, sequenced in a study of OX40 agonist ivuxolimab in advanced cancers. The repertoire was sequenced with immunoSEQ multiplex PCR; TCRdb's copy has only in-frame clones and lacks some. The table lists 75,000 to 100,000 clones, roughly 89% of them singletons. This sample comprised CD4+ or CD8+ T cells sorted from blood, obtained in a trial of the OX40 agonist ivuxolimab. The receptors here all came from an adult with an advanced solid tumor such as melanoma, head and neck, liver or kidney cancer.

J is TRBJ1-1 and V is TRBV9; D ambiguous. Germline CDR1 SGDLS, CDR2 YYNGEE. The V gene lost 0 bases and the J gene lost 0 bases, with 6 bases spanning the gap. CDR3 size: 14 residues. The CDR3 region is CASSVAPMNTEAFF. Written as DNA, the CDR3 is TGTGCCAGCAGCGTAGCTCCAATGAACACTGAAGCTTTCTTT.

This clone was recorded only once. CDR3 in amino acids: CASSSQGDSYGYTF. The CDR3 DNA reads TGTGCCAGCAGCTCTCAGGGGGACTCTTATGGCTACACCTTC. The chain is built from TRBV5-4 and TRBJ1-2; 7 nucleotides align to TRBD1. The germline V gene encodes CDR1 SGHNT and CDR2 YYREEE (reference sequence). The CDR3 runs to 14 residues. Germline trimming cut 3 bases from V and 5 bases from J; bases unmatched to any gene: 7.

The chain is built from TRBV5-1 and TRBJ2-1; D is unclear. The CDR3 is made up of 14 amino acids. Germline CDR1 SGHRS, CDR2 YFSETQ. The V and J ends lost 0 bases and 0 bases respectively, with 4 bases between them. DNA of the CDR3: TGCGCCAGCAGCTTGGCAACCTCCTACAATGAGCAGTTCTTC. This translates into CASSLATSYNEQFF.

This clone was counted between two and nine times. The chain joins TRBV5-5 to TRBJ1-6, with 8 nucleotides matching TRBD1. The CDR3 loop spans 14 amino acids. Looked up from germline, CDR1 is SGHKS and CDR2 is YYEKEE (reference sequence). The V and J ends lost 6 bases and 10 bases, in that order; junction bases with no gene match: 9. The chain's CDR3 is CASTITGGDSPLHF. The CDR3 nucleotides read TGTGCCAGCACCATAACAGGGGGAGACTCACCCCTCCACTTT.

The genes are TRBV19 and TRBJ1-2; TRBD1 agrees at 9 bases. The CDR3 sequence is 15 residues long. J lost 5 bases, V lost 4 bases, and 8 bases had no gene match. Germline values: CDR1 LNHDA, CDR2 SQIVND (reference sequence). The CDR3 DNA follows: TGTGCCAGTAGTACCGGGACAGGGATGGGGTATGGCTACACCTTC. Translated: CASSTGTGMGYGYTF. The full variable domain, with the rest looked up from reference TRBV19 and TRBJ1-2, is DGGITQSPKYLFRKEGQNVTLSCEQNLNHDAMYWYRQDPGQGLRLIYYSQIVNDFQKGDIAEGYSVSREKKESFPLTVTSAQKNPTAFYLCASSTGTGMGYGYTFGSGTRLTVV.

The chain couples TRBV5-1 to TRBJ2-5; 11 nucleotides line up with TRBD2. Germline assignment: CDR1 SGHRS and CDR2 YFSETQ. V gave up 4 bases and J gave up 4 bases; unmatched junction bases: 12. The CDR3 sequence is 17 residues long. The CDR3 DNA is TGCGCCAGCAGCGTTGGGCTAGCGGGGGGACGCGGAGAGACCCAGTACTTC. Its protein is CASSVGLAGGRGETQYF.

V usage is TRBV5-1 and J usage is TRBJ1-6; 7 bases are shared with TRBD1. Germline V gene sequence: CDR1 SGHRS, CDR2 YFSETQ. The junction had 6 bases not matched to a gene; V was cut back by 0 bases and J by 9 bases. This CDR3 spans 15 amino acids. CDR3 sequence reads: CASSLGTGLGSPLHF. The CDR3 bases are TGCGCCAGCAGCTTGGGGACAGGTTTAGGTTCACCCCTCCACTTT.

The chain links TRBV28 to TRBJ2-7; D gene uncertain. With 4 bases removed from V and 5 bases from J, the gap between germline ends came to 12 bases. Germline V gives CDR1 MDHEN, CDR2 SYDVKM. This CDR3 has 13 amino acids. DNA for the CDR3: TGTGCCAGCAGTTACCCGATACTCAACGAGCAGTACTTC. It codes for CASSYPILNEQYF.

Comments on this clone: Other DNA sequences within the sample encode an identical CDR3. The rearrangement uses TRBV11-3 and TRBJ2-2; maybe TRBD1 (5 bases). V lost 1 base and J 1 base, leaving 7 bases between the germline ends. Germline V gene sequence: CDR1 SGHNT, CDR2 YENEEA. This CDR3 contains 15 residues. CDR3 protein: CASSLGQGNTGELFF. The CDR3 DNA is TGTGCCAGCAGCTTAGGTCAGGGGAACACCGGGGAGCTGTTTTTT.

The CDR3 DNA is TGTGCCAGCAGCCCTAGGACAGGGGGGAAGACCCAGTACTTC. This gives the protein CASSPRTGGKTQYF. V is TRBV7-9 and J is TRBJ2-5, with TRBD1 matching over 10 bases. This CDR3 has 14 amino acids. The germline CDR1 and CDR2 sequences are SEHNR and FQNEAQ (reference sequence). V gave up 5 bases and J gave up 6 bases; unmatched junction bases: 6.

The chain couples TRBV9 to TRBJ1-2; 9 nucleotides align to TRBD1. The CDR3 has 14 residues. CDR1 and CDR2 (germline): SGDLS, YYNGEE. After removal of 4 bases from V and 3 bases from J, the junction contained 4 bases not matched to a gene. The CDR3 is CASSTGTGHYGYTF. The CDR3 nucleotides are TGTGCCAGCAGCACCGGGACAGGGCACTATGGCTACACCTTC.

V and J are TRBV10-3 and TRBJ2-5; tentatively, D is TRBD1 (6 bases). The CDR3 contains 13 residues. V lost 4 bases to trimming and J lost 5 bases, with 11 bases between them. CDR1 and CDR2 from the germline V gene are ENHRY and SYGVKD. CDR3 coding DNA: TGTGCCATCAGTGTCCAGGGGTGGGAGACCCAGTACTTC. Amino acid sequence: CAISVQGWETQYF.

This clone came up a few times. The chain couples TRBV10-3 to TRBJ1-1, with no clear D. CDR1 and CDR2 from the germline V gene are ENHRY and SYGVKD. This CDR3 region has 11 residues. The ends were cut back, 2 bases at V and 5 bases at J, with 3 bases in the middle. The DNA for the CDR3 is TGTGCCATCAGTGAGCAGACTGAAGCTTTCTTT. It is translated as CAISEQTEAFF.

The genes are TRBV10-3 and TRBJ2-6, with D uncertain. The CDR3 runs to 16 residues. Trimming took 8 bases from V and 0 from J, leaving 14 bases between them. Germline CDR1 and CDR2: ENHRY and SYGVKD. The CDR3 DNA reads as TGTGCCATCCGCGCGGACGGCAGCTCTGGGGCCAACGTCCTGACTTTC. Its translation: CAIRADGSSGANVLTF.

The chain links TRBV20-1 to TRBJ2-5; D is perhaps TRBD2 (5 bases). The ends were cut back, 5 bases at V and 13 bases at J, with 8 bases in the middle. Germline V gene data show CDR1 as DFQATT and CDR2 as SNEGSKA (reference sequence). The CDR3 consists of 8 residues. CDR3 coding DNA: TGCAGTGCTCTGGGGAGGTACTTC. Translating it yields CSALGRYF.

The V gene is TRBV23-1, the J gene TRBJ2-3, with a possible D match to TRBD1 (5 bases). TRBV23-1 is identified as an open reading frame with a role that is uncertain. Trimming shortened V by 0 bases and J by 0 bases, and 13 bases separated the two germline ends. This CDR3 has 17 residues. The CDR3 DNA follows: TGCGCCAGCAGTCAATCGGGGCGGTGCCCTAGCACAGATACGCAGTATTTT. This codes for CASSQSGRCPSTDTQYF.

The CDR3 spells CASSLTGRGTKNIQYF. The DNA for the CDR3 is TGTGCCAGCAGCTTGACAGGCAGAGGTACCAAAAACATTCAGTACTTC. The chain carries TRBV5-4 and TRBJ2-4; possible D gene TRBD1, 5 bases. The CDR3 runs 16 residues. The V end lost 1 base, the J end lost 2 bases, and 13 bases lay between the germline ends. Germline V lookup: CDR1 SGHNT, CDR2 YYREEE (reference sequence).

This clone showed up just a few times. The J gene is TRBJ1-4, the V gene TRBV5-6, with 8 bases matching TRBD1. This CDR3 region has 14 residues. The ends lost 4 bases at V and 7 bases at J; junction bases unmatched: 6. Germline V gene lookup returns CDR1 SGHDT and CDR2 YYEEEE. The chain's CDR3 is CASSLRGLGEKLFF. CDR3 nucleotides: TGTGCCAGCAGCCTCAGGGGGCTAGGTGAAAAACTGTTTTTT.

The chain links TRBV5-6 to TRBJ1-1; D ambiguous. Germline V gene data show CDR1 as SGHDT and CDR2 as YYEEEE. Deletions cut 4 bases from V and 7 bases from J, with 11 bases between. The CDR3 covers 12 residues. As DNA, the CDR3 is TGTGCCAGCAGCCGAGACCGTGGTGAAGCTTTCTTT. Protein sequence: CASSRDRGEAFF.